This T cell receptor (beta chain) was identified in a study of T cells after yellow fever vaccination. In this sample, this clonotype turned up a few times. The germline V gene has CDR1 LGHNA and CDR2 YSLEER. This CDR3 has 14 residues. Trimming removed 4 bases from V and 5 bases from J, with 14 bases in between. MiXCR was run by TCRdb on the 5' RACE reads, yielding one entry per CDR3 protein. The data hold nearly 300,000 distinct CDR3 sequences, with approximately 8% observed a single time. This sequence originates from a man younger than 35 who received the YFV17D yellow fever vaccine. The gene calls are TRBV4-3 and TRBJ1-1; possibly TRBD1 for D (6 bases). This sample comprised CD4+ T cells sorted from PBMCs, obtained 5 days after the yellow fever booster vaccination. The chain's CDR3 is CASSPTTGRTEAFF. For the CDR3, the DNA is TGCGCCAGCAGCCCGACTACAGGGAGAACTGAAGCTTTCTTT.